This T cell receptor beta chain is from a study of spatial heterogeneity in lung cancer. Time point in this sample: sample taken at primary tumor resection. Unsorted samples of tumor, nontumor lung or frozen PBMC had their whole RNA sequenced. Donation came from 70 or so patients with untreated early-stage non-small cell lung cancer. In TCRdb, the 5' RACE reads were re-called with MiXCR into one record per CDR3 protein. The sample contains some 1,600 distinct CDR3 sequences, roughly 8% of which appear only once. This TCR derives from a female donor with early-stage non-small cell lung cancer. Here the sequenced sample was normal lung tissue next to the tumor, taken at surgery.

The CDR3 sequence is CASSVGGRAAGELFF. In nucleotides, the CDR3 is TGTGCCAGCAGCGTAGGCGGGAGGGCTGCCGGGGAGCTGTTTTTT. This chain joins TRBV9 and TRBJ2-2, with 9 positions matching TRBD2. This CDR3 has 15 amino acids. V gave up 0 bases and J gave up 6 bases; unmatched junction bases: 3. Germline lookup yields CDR1 SGDLS and CDR2 YYNGEE.